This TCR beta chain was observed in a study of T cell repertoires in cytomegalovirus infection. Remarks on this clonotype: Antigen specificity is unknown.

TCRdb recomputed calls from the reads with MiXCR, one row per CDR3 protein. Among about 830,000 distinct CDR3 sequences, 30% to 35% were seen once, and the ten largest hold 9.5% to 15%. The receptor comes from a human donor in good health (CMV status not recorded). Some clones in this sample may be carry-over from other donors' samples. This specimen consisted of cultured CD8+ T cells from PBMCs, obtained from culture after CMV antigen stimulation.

As DNA, the CDR3 is TGTGCCATCAGAGGGACGAGCCGCACAGATACGCAGTATTTT. Protein: CAIRGTSRTDTQYF. The gene calls are TRBV10-3 and TRBJ2-3, with D perhaps being TRBD1 or TRBD2 (5 bases each). Between the trimmed V and J ends, which lost 6 bases and 1 base, there was a span of 11 bases. CDR3 length: 14 amino acids. The V gene's germline CDR1 is ENHRY and CDR2 SYGVKD.